The 21 T cell receptor beta chains in this list originate from one sample, sequenced in a study of cytomegalovirus exposure and HLA in healthy donors (dated by TCRdb to the late 2010s). Libraries were prepared through the immunoSEQ multiplex PCR assay. For the multiplex PCR, a mixture combining 60 forward primers for TCR Vbeta segments and 13 reverse primers for TCR Jbeta segments was used. Here the immuneACCESS table is served through TCRdb, limited to in-frame sequences with V and J called. Missing clones are a known gap in these copies; in checked studies unresolved V genes cover under half, and the rest lacks a known reason. A total of tens of thousands of clones appear in this sample, about 67% of them only once. The ten top clones hold roughly a tenth of the sample. Sequenced input: PBMCs. These receptors all stem from a man aged 35-49 years in good health and CMV-seropositive.

The genes are TRBV5-6 and TRBJ1-6, with 7 positions matching TRBD1. CDR3 length: 16 amino acids. Germline V lookup: CDR1 SGHDT, CDR2 YYEEEE. Trimming cost V 5 bases and J 0 bases; bases outside gene matches: 5. This CDR3 is CASRARDSSYNSPLHF. CDR3 nucleotide sequence: TGTGCCAGCAGGGCTAGGGACAGCTCCTATAATTCACCCCTCCACTTT.

This chain links TRBV7-9 with TRBJ2-7; D is perhaps TRBD2 (5 bases). CDR3 length equals 13 residues. The V gene lost 1 base and the J gene lost 7 bases, with 11 bases spanning the gap. The germline V gene has CDR1 SEHNR and CDR2 FQNEAQ (reference sequence). CDR3 region: CASSLEEAREQYF. CDR3 DNA: TGTGCCAGCAGCTTAGAGGAGGCGAGGGAGCAGTACTTC.

This rearrangement joins TRBV12-5 to TRBJ2-7; D unclear. Trimming removed 1 base from V and 6 bases from J, with 13 bases in between. The CDR3 covers 14 residues. CDR1 LGHNT and CDR2 FRNRAP come from the germline V gene. CDR3 coding DNA: TGTGCTAGTGGTTTGGAGACGTACAGCTCCGAGCAGTACTTC. Translation: CASGLETYSSEQYF.

V and J are TRBV4-2 and TRBJ2-1; D remains ambiguous. Germline V lookup: CDR1 LGHNA, CDR2 YNFKEQ. This CDR3 has 15 amino acids. The germline V and J ends were trimmed by 1 base and 4 bases, with 11 bases remaining between them. The CDR3 is CASSQGALDYNEQFF. For the CDR3, the DNA is TGTGCCAGCAGCCAAGGGGCGCTGGATTACAATGAGCAGTTCTTC.

This clone was found a few times. The chain couples TRBV27 to TRBJ1-6, with 9 bases fitting TRBD1. The ends lost 5 bases at V and 8 bases at J; junction bases unmatched: 7. This CDR3 is built from 15 residues. Per germline, CDR1 MNHEY and CDR2 SMNVEV (reference sequence). The CDR3 region has the DNA TGTGCCAGCAGTGGAGGGACAGGGAGGCATTCACCCCTCCACTTT. Encoded protein: CASSGGTGRHSPLHF.

The table lists this clone with a few counts. The CDR3 here is CASSLTPDRGPQETQYF. The CDR3 coding sequence is TGCGCCAGCAGTTTGACTCCTGACAGGGGACCGCAAGAGACCCAGTACTTC. This chain joins TRBV5-1 and TRBJ2-5; the match to TRBD1 covers 8 bases. Looked up from germline, CDR1 is SGHRS and CDR2 is YFSETQ. The CDR3 totals 17 residues. V lost 5 bases and J lost 2; bases outside the gene matches: 14.

The chain is built from TRBV7-8 and TRBJ1-1; TRBD1 matches at 7 bases. The CDR3 spans 15 residues. Germline CDR1 and CDR2: SGHVS and FQNEAQ. After removal of 5 bases from V and 4 bases from J, the junction contained 10 bases not matched to a gene. CDR3 nucleotide sequence: TGTGCCAGCAGCCCTCAGAGGGGGCAGAGCACTGAAGCTTTCTTT. This encodes CASSPQRGQSTEAFF.

The chain recombines TRBV29-1 with TRBJ1-4; 7 nucleotides line up with TRBD1. V was pared by 4 bases and J by 7 bases, with 6 bases of the junction left unmatched. The CDR3 has 13 residues. Germline values: CDR1 SQVTM, CDR2 ANQGSEA. This chain's CDR3 is CSVGEGGSEKLFF. The CDR3 DNA reads TGCAGCGTTGGGGAAGGGGGCAGTGAAAAACTGTTTTTT. The variable domain in full, with the rest retrieved from reference TRBV29-1 and TRBJ1-4, is SAVISQKPSRDICQRGTSLTIQCQVDSQVTMMFWYRQQPGQSLTLIATANQGSEATYESGFVIDKFPISRPNLTFSTLTVSNMSPEDSSIYLCSVGEGGSEKLFFGSGTQLSVL.

This clone was observed a single time. The rearrangement joins TRBV7-8 to TRBJ1-5; 8 bases agree with TRBD1. The CDR3 consists of 15 residues. The V and J ends lost 2 bases and 5 bases, in that order; junction bases with no gene match: 5. Germline V gene lookup returns CDR1 SGHVS and CDR2 FQNEAQ. DNA for the CDR3: TGTGCCAGCAGCTTACCAGGACAGGGCCATCAGCCCCAGCATTTT. Protein product: CASSLPGQGHQPQHF. Together with reference TRBV7-8 and TRBJ1-5, the CDR3 gives the full variable domain: GAGVSQSPRYKVAKRGQDVALRCDPISGHVSLFWYQQALGQGPEFLTYFQNEAQLDKSGLPSDRFFAERPEGSVSTLKIQRTQQEDSAVYLCASSLPGQGHQPQHFGDGTRLSIL.

This rearrangement joins TRBV6-1 to TRBJ1-1; D gene unclear. CDR3 size: 12 residues. Germline V CDR1 and CDR2: MNHNS, SASEGT. V lost 8 bases and J lost 0, with 7 bases in between. The CDR3 DNA reads as TGTGCCAGCCAGGTGTTGAACACTGAAGCTTTCTTT. This codes for CASQVLNTEAFF.

In this sample, this clone turned up once. The CDR3 nucleotides read TGTGCCAGCAGTACGACAGGTTCTAACTATGGCTACACCTTC. Protein: CASSTTGSNYGYTF. The chain carries TRBV6-5 and TRBJ1-2; TRBD1 is a possible D gene (6 bases). Germline V gene data show CDR1 as MNHEY and CDR2 as SVGAGI. Trimming pared 5 bases from V and 0 bases from J, leaving 10 bases between. The CDR3 is 14 amino acids.

This clone was picked up a small number of times. This chain links TRBV9 with TRBJ2-2; perhaps TRBD1 as D (8 bases). Looked up from germline, CDR1 is SGDLS and CDR2 is YYNGEE. The V and J ends lost 0 bases and 5 bases respectively, with 14 bases between them. CDR3 size: 16 residues. The CDR3 loop reads CASSVATQGGTGELFF. CDR3 bases: TGTGCCAGCAGCGTAGCTACACAGGGGGGGACCGGGGAGCTGTTTTTT.

The chain links TRBV19 to TRBJ1-2; 9 bases match TRBD1. Germline V gene sequence: CDR1 LNHDA, CDR2 SQIVND (reference sequence). The CDR3 contains 14 residues. Unmatched junction bases numbered 3, after V lost 5 bases and J lost 2 bases. This CDR3 is CASSAQGANYGYTF. The CDR3 DNA follows: TGTGCCAGTAGTGCACAGGGGGCCAACTATGGCTACACCTTC.

The CDR3 DNA is TGTGCCACCAGCAGAGAGCAGGGACAGAGGGGCGATACGCAGTATTTT. Translating it yields CATSREQGQRGDTQYF. The rearrangement joins TRBV15 to TRBJ2-3; 7 positions agree with TRBD1. CDR1 LNHNV and CDR2 YYDKDF come from the germline V gene (reference sequence). The V segment lost 0 bases and the J segment 6 bases; nucleotides outside the gene matches: 9. The CDR3 totals 16 residues.

This clone is classed as medium-sized. CDR3 in amino acids: CASSLDKNTGELFF. CDR3 coding DNA: TGTGCCAGCAGCCTGGACAAGAACACCGGGGAGCTGTTTTTT. The chain uses TRBV7-7 and TRBJ2-2, with D maybe TRBD1 (5 bases). V lost 5 bases, J lost 1 base, and 8 bases lay in between. In germline, CDR1 is SSHAT, CDR2 FNYEAQ (reference sequence). The CDR3 has 14 residues.

The chain has TRBV6-5 and TRBJ2-7; D might be TRBD1 (5 bases). Per the germline V gene, CDR1 is MNHEY and CDR2 is SVGAGI. The CDR3 length is 11 residues. The V gene lost 9 bases and the J gene lost 6 bases, with 12 bases spanning the gap. In DNA, the CDR3 is TGTGCCAGTGGTCAGGGTATCGAGCAGTACTTC. This translates into CASGQGIEQYF.

The chain is built from TRBV7-9 and TRBJ1-6; 9 positions agree with TRBD1. V lost 5 bases, J lost 8 bases, and 7 bases stayed unmatched. Germline V gene lookup returns CDR1 SEHNR and CDR2 FQNEAQ (reference sequence). CDR3 length: 15 amino acids. CDR3 residues: CASSPWGQGDSPLHF. CDR3 sequence (DNA): TGTGCCAGCAGCCCTTGGGGACAGGGCGATTCACCCCTCCACTTT.

This clone was seen a handful of times. This chain links TRBV11-3 with TRBJ1-4; 7 bases match TRBD1. The CDR3 covers 14 residues. Trimming at V came to 5 bases and at J to 6 bases, leaving 6 bases not matched to a gene. CDR1 and CDR2 from the germline V gene are SGHNT and YENEEA. CDR3 sequence (DNA): TGTGCCAGCAGCCCCAGGGGGGCGGATGAAAAACTGTTTTTT. Protein sequence: CASSPRGADEKLFF.

The chain has TRBV7-8 and TRBJ2-7, with 8 nucleotides matching TRBD2. The V and J ends lost 1 base and 0 bases, in that order; junction bases with no gene match: 5. The CDR3 runs to 16 residues. The germline V gene encodes CDR1 SGHVS and CDR2 FQNEAQ. CDR3 amino acids: CASSLVGGTSSYEQYF. The DNA of the CDR3 is TGTGCCAGCAGCTTAGTAGGGGGGACTAGCTCCTACGAGCAGTACTTC.

This chain links TRBV7-3 with TRBJ2-5, with D possibly matching TRBD2 (5 bases). The germline CDR1 and CDR2 sequences are SGHTA and FQGTGA. The CDR3 length is 15 residues. V was cut by 2 bases and J by 4 bases, with 14 bases left in between. The CDR3 DNA reads TGTGCCAGCAGCTTAGCAGGACTGGCGCGAGAGACCCAGTACTTC. Translation: CASSLAGLARETQYF. Together with reference TRBV7-3 and TRBJ2-5, the CDR3 gives the full variable domain: GAGVSQTPSNKVTEKGKYVELRCDPISGHTALYWYRQSLGQGPEFLIYFQGTGAADDSGLPNDRFFAVRPEGSVSTLKIQRTERGDSAVYLCASSLAGLARETQYFGPGTRLLVL.

The chain employs TRBV5-6 and TRBJ1-3, with 7 nucleotides matching TRBD1. TRBJ2-2 matches the DNA end more closely, so the J call is doubtful. The germline CDR1 and CDR2 sequences are SGHDT and YYEEEE. The CDR3 contains 16 residues. CDR3 nucleotides: TGTGCCAGCAGCGCGAGAGACAGGGTTTGGGCCGGGGAGCTGTTTTTT. Its protein product is CASSARDRVWAGELFF.